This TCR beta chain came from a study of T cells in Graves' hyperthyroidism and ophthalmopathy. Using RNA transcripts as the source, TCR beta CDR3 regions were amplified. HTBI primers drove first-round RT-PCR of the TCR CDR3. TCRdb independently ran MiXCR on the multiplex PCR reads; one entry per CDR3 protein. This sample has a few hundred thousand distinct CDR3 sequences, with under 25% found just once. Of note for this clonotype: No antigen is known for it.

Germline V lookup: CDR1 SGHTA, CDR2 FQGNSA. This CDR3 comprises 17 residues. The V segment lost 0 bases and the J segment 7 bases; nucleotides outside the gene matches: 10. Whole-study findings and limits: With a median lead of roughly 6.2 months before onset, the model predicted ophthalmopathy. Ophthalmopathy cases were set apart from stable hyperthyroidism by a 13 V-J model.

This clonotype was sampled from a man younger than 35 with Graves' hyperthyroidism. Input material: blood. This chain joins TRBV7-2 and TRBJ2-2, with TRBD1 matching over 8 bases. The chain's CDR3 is CASSLAVSAGGGGELFF. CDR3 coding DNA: TGTGCCAGCAGCTTAGCAGTTTCGGCAGGGGGCGGCGGGGAGCTGTTTTTT.